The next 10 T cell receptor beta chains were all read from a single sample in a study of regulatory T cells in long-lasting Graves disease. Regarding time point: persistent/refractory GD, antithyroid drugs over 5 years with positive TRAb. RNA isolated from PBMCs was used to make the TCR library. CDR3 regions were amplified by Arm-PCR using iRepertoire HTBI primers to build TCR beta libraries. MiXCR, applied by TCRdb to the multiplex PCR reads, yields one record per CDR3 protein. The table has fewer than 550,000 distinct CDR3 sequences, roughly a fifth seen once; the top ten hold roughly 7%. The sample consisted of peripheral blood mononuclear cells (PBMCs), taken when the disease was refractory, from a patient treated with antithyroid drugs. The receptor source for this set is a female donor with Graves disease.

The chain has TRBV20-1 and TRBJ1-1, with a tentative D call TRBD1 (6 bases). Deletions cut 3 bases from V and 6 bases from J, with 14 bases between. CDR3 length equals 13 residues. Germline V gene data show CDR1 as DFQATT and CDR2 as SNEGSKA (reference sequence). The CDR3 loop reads CSASPPGEPEAFF. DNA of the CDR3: TGCAGTGCTAGCCCTCCAGGGGAACCTGAAGCTTTCTTT.

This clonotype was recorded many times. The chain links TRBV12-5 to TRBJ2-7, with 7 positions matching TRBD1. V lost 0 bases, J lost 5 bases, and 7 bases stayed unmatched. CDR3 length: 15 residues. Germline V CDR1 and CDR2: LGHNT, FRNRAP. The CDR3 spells CASGLVEGANDEQYF. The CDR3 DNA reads TGTGCTAGTGGTTTGGTAGAGGGGGCCAACGACGAGCAGTACTTC.

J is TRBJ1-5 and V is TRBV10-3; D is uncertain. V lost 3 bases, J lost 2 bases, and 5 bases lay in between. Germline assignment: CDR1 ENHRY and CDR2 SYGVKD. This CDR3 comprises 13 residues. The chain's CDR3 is CAISEARNQPQHF. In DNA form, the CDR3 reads TGTGCCATCAGTGAAGCCCGCAATCAGCCCCAGCATTTT.

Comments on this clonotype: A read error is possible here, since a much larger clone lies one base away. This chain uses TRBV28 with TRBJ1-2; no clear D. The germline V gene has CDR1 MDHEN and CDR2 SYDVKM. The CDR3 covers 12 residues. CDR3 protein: CASSFAGNGYAF. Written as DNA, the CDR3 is TGTGCCAGCAGTTTCGCCGGGAACGGCTACGCCTTC.

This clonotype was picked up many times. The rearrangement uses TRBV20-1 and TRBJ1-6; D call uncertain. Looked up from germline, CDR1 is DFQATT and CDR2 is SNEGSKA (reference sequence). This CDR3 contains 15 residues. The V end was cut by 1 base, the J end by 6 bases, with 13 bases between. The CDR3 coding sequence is TGCAGTGCTAGAGTTGCAGGACTCACTAATTCACCCCTCCACTTT. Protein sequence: CSARVAGLTNSPLHF.

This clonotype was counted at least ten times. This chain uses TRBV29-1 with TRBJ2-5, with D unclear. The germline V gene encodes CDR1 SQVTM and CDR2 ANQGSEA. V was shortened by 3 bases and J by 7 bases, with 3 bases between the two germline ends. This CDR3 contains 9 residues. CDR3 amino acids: CSVEATQYF. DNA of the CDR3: TGCAGCGTTGAGGCGACCCAGTACTTC.

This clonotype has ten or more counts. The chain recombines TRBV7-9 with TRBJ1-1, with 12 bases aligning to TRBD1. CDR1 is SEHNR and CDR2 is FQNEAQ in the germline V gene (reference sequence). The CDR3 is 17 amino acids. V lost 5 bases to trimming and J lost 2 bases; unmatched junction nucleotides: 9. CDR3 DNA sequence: TGTGCCAGCAGCCCGCGTGGGACAGGGGGCCGTAACACTGAAGCTTTCTTT. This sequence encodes CASSPRGTGGRNTEAFF.

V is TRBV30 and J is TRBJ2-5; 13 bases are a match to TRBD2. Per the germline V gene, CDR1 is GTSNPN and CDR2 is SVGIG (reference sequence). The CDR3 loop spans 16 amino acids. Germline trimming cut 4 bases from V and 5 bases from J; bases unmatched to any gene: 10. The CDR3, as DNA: TGTGCCTGGACCAGAGGGACTAGCGGGGCCACGGAGACCCAGTACTTC. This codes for CAWTRGTSGATETQYF.

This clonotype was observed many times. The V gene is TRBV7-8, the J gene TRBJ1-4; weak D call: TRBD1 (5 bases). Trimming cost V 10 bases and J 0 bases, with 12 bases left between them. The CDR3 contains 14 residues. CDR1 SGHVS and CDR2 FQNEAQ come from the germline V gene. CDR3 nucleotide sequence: TGTGCCACCCGGGACTTTGCAACTAATGAAAAACTGTTTTTT. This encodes CATRDFATNEKLFF. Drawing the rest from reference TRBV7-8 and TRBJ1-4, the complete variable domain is GAGVSQSPRYKVAKRGQDVALRCDPISGHVSLFWYQQALGQGPEFLTYFQNEAQLDKSGLPSDRFFAERPEGSVSTLKIQRTQQEDSAVYLCATRDFATNEKLFFGSGTQLSVL.

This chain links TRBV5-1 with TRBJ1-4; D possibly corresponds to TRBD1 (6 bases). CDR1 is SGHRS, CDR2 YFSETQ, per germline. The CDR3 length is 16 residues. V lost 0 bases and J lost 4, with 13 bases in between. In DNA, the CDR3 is TGCGCCAGCAGCTTGGCCTTGCAGGGGTATAATGAAAAACTGTTTTTT. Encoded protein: CASSLALQGYNEKLFF.